These T cell receptor beta chains were read from a single sample in a study of blood T cell repertoires in COVID-19. Assay: immunoSEQ multiplex PCR; the TCRdb copy retains only in-frame clones and omits some. Of about 230,000 clones listed, more than 75% are singletons. The sequenced sample consisted of PBMCs or T cells enriched from blood (not recorded which). These TCRs come from a man aged 18-30 years who had recovered from COVID-19. The CDR3 runs from the conserved cysteine through the conserved F or W. The order of the fields is J gene, clone size, V gene, CDR3 protein. Some rows have no size entry. The others give once, few or many, or a class for an expanded clone.

TRBJ2-7 | NA | TRBV28 | CASSFRGSSYEQYF
TRBJ2-2 | NA | TRBV3-1/TRBV3-2 | CASSQEGTSGGLNTGELFF
TRBJ1-1 | once | TRBV2 | CASSDEVNTEAFF
TRBJ2-1 | NA | TRBV6-4 | CASSASGLAPYNEQFF
TRBJ2-5 | NA | TRBV5-1 | CASSPQWVQETQYF
TRBJ2-2 | NA | TRBV7-9 | CASSSYRTGELFF
TRBJ2-7 | once | TRBV15 | CATSIYRKREQYF
TRBJ1-1 | NA | TRBV5-1 | CASSQQGEVEAFF
TRBJ2-1 | NA | TRBV27 | CASSLIWDRGHEQFF
TRBJ2-1 | few | TRBV28 | CASSSRWSSYNEQFF
TRBJ2-3 | NA | TRBV20-1 | CSASYTGESTDTQYF
TRBJ2-1 | NA | TRBV7-6 | CASSDRTGGNNEQFF